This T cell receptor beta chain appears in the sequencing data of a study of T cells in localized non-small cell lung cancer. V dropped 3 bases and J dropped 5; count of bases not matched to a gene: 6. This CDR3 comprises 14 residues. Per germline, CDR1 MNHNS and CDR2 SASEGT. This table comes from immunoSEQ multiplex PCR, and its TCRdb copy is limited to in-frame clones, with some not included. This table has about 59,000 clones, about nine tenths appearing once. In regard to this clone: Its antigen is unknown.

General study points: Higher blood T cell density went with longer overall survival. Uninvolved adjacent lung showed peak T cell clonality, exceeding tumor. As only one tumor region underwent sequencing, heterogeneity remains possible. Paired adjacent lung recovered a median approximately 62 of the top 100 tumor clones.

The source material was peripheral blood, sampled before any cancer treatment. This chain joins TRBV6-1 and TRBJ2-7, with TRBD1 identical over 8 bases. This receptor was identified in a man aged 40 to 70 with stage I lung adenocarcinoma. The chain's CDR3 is CASSDMTGVDEQYF. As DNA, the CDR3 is TGTGCCAGCAGTGATATGACAGGGGTCGACGAGCAGTACTTC.